This T cell receptor beta chain was identified during a study of CXCR3-negative and CXCR3-positive naive CD8 T cells. The study made its TRB cDNA libraries by 5' RACE, adding UMI labels. Reanalyzing the 5' RACE reads, TCRdb keeps one entry per CDR3 protein, without DNA. Its clone listing holds about 94,000 distinct CDR3 sequences. Study results and caveats: Within a donor, both naive subsets shared TRBV-TRBJ usage, unlike memory cells. More hydrophobic TRB CDR3s were found in CXCR3-positive naive cells than in CXCR3-negative naive cells.

CD45RO-CCR7+CD27+CD95- was the phenotype of naive CD8+ T cells. There are 17 residues in the CDR3. Germline-derived CDR1 and CDR2 are KGHDR and SFDVKD. As concerns this clonotype: The target antigen is unknown.

Material: naive CXCR3+ CD8+ T cells from blood. As to subset: CD45RO-CCR7+CD27+CD95- naive CD8+ T cells expressing CXCR3 (TNR3+). This receptor was obtained from a human donor in good health. Some clones in this sample may be carry-over from other donors' samples. The chain has TRBV24-1 and TRBJ2-6. This chain's CDR3 is CATSESAVYSGANVLTF.